These 10 T cell receptor beta chains share one sample of origin, sequenced in a study of blood T cell repertoires in COVID-19. TCRdb keeps only in-frame clones here, not all; method: immunoSEQ multiplex PCR. The sample carries just under 65,000 clones, roughly four fifths recorded once. The specimen was peripheral blood. These TCRs come from a human donor in a cohort sampled during active COVID-19.

CDR3 amino acids: CASRDPPGQGRNSGYTF. The CDR3 DNA reads TGTGCCAGCAGGGACCCTCCGGGACAGGGAAGAAATTCTGGCTACACCTTC. This sequence joins TRBV2 and TRBJ1-2; 9 bases are shared with TRBD1. Germline V gives CDR1 SNHLY, CDR2 FYNNEI. V lost 6 bases to trimming and J lost 7 bases; unmatched junction nucleotides: 18. This CDR3 region has 17 residues.

V gene TRBV9 combines with J gene TRBJ1-3; D is perhaps TRBD1 (5 bases). The V and J ends lost 3 bases and 0 bases respectively, with 19 bases between them. CDR1 and CDR2 from the germline V gene are SGDLS and YYNGEE. This CDR3 spans 18 amino acids. The CDR3 here is CASSGNSPAGNSGNTIYF. The DNA of the CDR3 is TGTGCCAGCAGCGGGAACTCCCCGGCAGGGAACTCTGGAAACACCATATATTTT.

The chain links TRBV2 to TRBJ1-2; D gene uncertain. V was trimmed by 5 bases and J by 6 bases, leaving 13 bases between them. There are 13 residues in the CDR3. Germline V gene lookup returns CDR1 SNHLY and CDR2 FYNNEI. The CDR3 loop reads CASSQTGDHGYTF. The CDR3 region has the DNA TGTGCCAGCAGTCAAACGGGTGATCATGGCTACACCTTC.

This clone was seen more than once but under ten times. CDR3 nucleotides: TGTGCCAGCAGCCAACGGGGCGGGGGAGATAATTCACCCCTCCACTTT. Translation gives CASSQRGGGDNSPLHF. The chain has TRBV3-1 (or the pseudogene TRBV3-2) and TRBJ1-6; tentatively, D is TRBD1 (5 bases). Germline V gene lookup returns CDR1 LGHDT and CDR2 YNNKEL (reference sequence). This CDR3 spans 16 amino acids. The germline V and J ends were trimmed by 2 bases and 5 bases, with 13 bases remaining between them.

This chain's CDR3 is CASGAANYGYTF. DNA of the CDR3: TGTGCCAGCGGGGCCGCTAACTATGGCTACACCTTC. The chain uses TRBV5-8 and TRBJ1-2, with D perhaps TRBD1 (5 bases). The V gene lost 7 bases and the J gene lost 0 bases, with 7 bases spanning the gap. The germline CDR1 and CDR2 sequences are SGHTS and YDEGEE. The CDR3 runs 12 residues.

V gene TRBV19 combines with J gene TRBJ2-1; D might be TRBD2 (5 bases). From germline, CDR1 is LNHDA and CDR2 SQIVND (reference sequence). Trimming pared 6 bases from V and 4 bases from J, leaving 7 bases between. The CDR3 sequence is 12 residues long. The CDR3 nucleotides read TGTGCCAGTAGCGGGATATACAATGAGCAGTTCTTC. Protein: CASSGIYNEQFF.

Regarding this clone: At one end the junction does not follow the germline gene, possibly because of a read error. V gene TRBV10-3 combines with J gene TRBJ1-1, with TRBD1 as a possible D gene (6 bases). CDR3 length equals 14 residues. Germline V gene data show CDR1 as ENHRY and CDR2 as SYGVKD. The CDR3 reads CAVSAWTDHTEAFF. The CDR3 DNA reads TGTGCCGTCAGTGCGTGGACAGACCACACTGAAGCTTTCTTT.

The chain is built from TRBV12-5 and TRBJ2-3, with TRBD1 matching 9 bases. Germline V lookup: CDR1 LGHNT, CDR2 FRNRAP. V lost 3 bases, J lost 6 bases, and 4 bases stayed unmatched. This CDR3 is 14 amino acids long. CDR3 sequence reads: CASGLTGGRDTQYF. In nucleotides, the CDR3 is TGTGCTAGTGGTTTAACAGGGGGCCGTGATACGCAGTATTTT.

This clone is deemed medium-sized (0.01 to 0.1%). The rearrangement uses TRBV11-2 and TRBJ2-1; TRBD2 agrees at 7 bases. Germline assignment: CDR1 SGHAT and CDR2 FQNNGV. The CDR3 consists of 15 residues. V was clipped by 6 bases and J by 5 bases; unmatched bases: 10. The CDR3 spells CASSTASGFNNEQFF. DNA for the CDR3: TGTGCCAGCAGTACCGCTAGCGGTTTTAACAATGAGCAGTTCTTC.

V is TRBV5-1 and J is TRBJ2-2; 8 bases match TRBD2. In germline, CDR1 is SGHRS, CDR2 YFSETQ. V was pared by 4 bases and J by 0 bases, with 5 bases of the junction left unmatched. The CDR3 loop spans 16 amino acids. The CDR3 nucleotides read TGCGCCAGCAGCGGGGCGGGGGGCCCGAACACCGGGGAGCTGTTTTTT. Translated, it gives CASSGAGGPNTGELFF.